Each of the 21 T cell receptor beta chains below was sequenced from the same sample in a study of memory CD4+ T cells and cytomegalovirus serostatus. Some clones are missing from TCRdb's copy, which holds only in-frame ones; the method was immunoSEQ multiplex PCR. This sample has about 40,000 clones; about four fifths occur once, and the top ten carry approximately 0.81%. The sort gate was single viable CD3+CD4+CD8-CD45RO+ cells for memory CD4+ T cells. Source material: memory CD4+ T cells from blood. These receptors were taken from an adult in good health and CMV-seronegative.

The chain uses TRBV28 and TRBJ1-5; D is unclear. This CDR3 comprises 14 residues. Germline V lookup: CDR1 MDHEN, CDR2 SYDVKM. V was pared by 4 bases and J by 0 bases, with 7 bases between. CDR3 residues: CASSSHYSNQPQHF. CDR3 coding DNA: TGTGCCAGCAGTTCCCATTATAGCAATCAGCCCCAGCATTTT.

This clone appeared a few times. This rearrangement joins TRBV5-6 to TRBJ2-3; D uncertain. Trimming took off 0 bases at V and 2 bases at J, with 7 bases between the two ends. Germline CDR1 is SGHDT and CDR2 is YYEEEE. The CDR3 loop spans 14 amino acids. CDR3 in amino acids: CASSLGRFTDTQYF. DNA for the CDR3: TGTGCCAGCAGCTTGGGCAGATTCACAGATACGCAGTATTTT.

This chain uses TRBV30 with TRBJ1-4; D is ambiguous. Germline CDR1 and CDR2: GTSNPN and SVGIG (reference sequence). There are 13 residues in the CDR3. Trimming stripped 0 bases from V and 8 bases from J, with 10 bases between. CDR3 loop: CAWSVRSGEKLFF. Here the CDR3 DNA reads TGTGCCTGGAGTGTACGGTCAGGAGAAAAACTGTTTTTT.

Of note for this clone: The same CDR3 is also encoded by other DNA sequences in this sample. The genes are TRBV29-1 and TRBJ1-2, with D perhaps TRBD1 (5 bases). The CDR3 runs to 13 residues. V lost 5 bases, J lost 3 bases, and 13 bases lay in between. Germline V gene lookup returns CDR1 SQVTM and CDR2 ANQGSEA. In DNA form, the CDR3 reads TGCAGCGTTATCGGACAAACCCACTATGGCTACACCTTC. It translates to CSVIGQTHYGYTF.

This clone has just a few counts. The genes are TRBV18 and TRBJ2-7; maybe TRBD1 (5 bases). CDR3 size: 15 residues. Germline values: CDR1 KGHSH, CDR2 LQKENI. Trimming cost V 0 bases and J 4 bases, with 13 bases left between them. The CDR3 loop is CASSPPSRVGYEQYF. The CDR3 nucleotides are TGTGCCAGCTCACCACCGTCCAGGGTCGGTTACGAGCAGTACTTC.

This clone was observed a handful of times. DNA of the CDR3: TGTGCCAGCAGTCTCCGATCACAGAGCTCCTATAATTCACCCCTCCACTTT. Its protein is CASSLRSQSSYNSPLHF. This chain links TRBV5-6 with TRBJ1-6; the D is unclear. The germline V gene encodes CDR1 SGHDT and CDR2 YYEEEE. The CDR3 contains 17 residues. V was trimmed by 5 bases and J by 0 bases, leaving 15 bases between them.

The V gene is TRBV2, the J gene TRBJ1-5; possibly TRBD1 for D (5 bases). The V end was cut by 6 bases, the J end by 0 bases, with 15 bases between. This CDR3 is built from 16 residues. Per germline, CDR1 SNHLY and CDR2 FYNNEI. CDR3 sequence: CASSGPQGDSNQPQHF. CDR3 bases: TGTGCCAGCAGCGGACCGCAGGGAGATAGCAATCAGCCCCAGCATTTT.

The chain links TRBV30 to TRBJ1-2; D is undetermined. Germline V lookup: CDR1 GTSNPN, CDR2 SVGIG (reference sequence). This CDR3 region has 13 residues. Trimming removed 1 base at V and 4 bases at J, with 10 bases between. The CDR3 region has the DNA TGTGCCTGGAGTGCACAACCAGCCTATGGCTACACCTTC. This translates into CAWSAQPAYGYTF.

CDR3 nucleotide sequence: TGTGCCAGCAGACCGGGACTTCTAGGGAATGAGCAGTTCTTC. Its protein is CASRPGLLGNEQFF. This sequence joins TRBV5-8 and TRBJ2-1; possible D gene TRBD2, 6 bases. Germline V gene lookup returns CDR1 SGHTS and CDR2 YDEGEE. The V end was cut by 5 bases, the J end by 7 bases, with 16 bases between. This CDR3 is built from 14 residues.

A single count supports this clone. The chain uses TRBV10-1 and TRBJ2-6; no reliable D call. The CDR3 totals 17 residues. Trimming removed 5 bases at V and 1 base at J, with 15 bases between. Germline V gene sequence: CDR1 WNHNN, CDR2 SYGVQD (reference sequence). The CDR3 here is CASSCLFVGSGANVLTF. The CDR3 bases are TGCGCCAGCAGTTGTCTTTTTGTGGGGTCTGGGGCCAACGTCCTGACTTTC.

The genes are TRBV7-9 and TRBJ2-1, with 7 nucleotides matching TRBD2. J lost 4 bases, V lost 5 bases, and 2 bases had no gene match. Per germline, CDR1 SEHNR and CDR2 FQNEAQ (reference sequence). This CDR3 contains 13 residues. CDR3 protein: CASSPRGYNEQFF. As DNA, the CDR3 is TGTGCCAGCAGCCCGCGGGGGTACAATGAGCAGTTCTTC.

The rearrangement links TRBV7-3 to TRBJ2-1; D possibly matches TRBD1 or TRBD2 (6 bases each). In germline, CDR1 is SGHTA, CDR2 FQGTGA. Deletions cut 1 base from V and 4 bases from J, with 14 bases between. The CDR3 consists of 16 residues. CDR3: CASSLSPGAPYNEQFF. In nucleotides, the CDR3 is TGTGCCAGCAGCTTAAGTCCGGGGGCGCCGTACAATGAGCAGTTCTTC. The full variable domain, completed using reference TRBV7-3 and TRBJ2-1, is GAGVSQTPSNKVTEKGKYVELRCDPISGHTALYWYRQSLGQGPEFLIYFQGTGAADDSGLPNDRFFAVRPEGSVSTLKIQRTERGDSAVYLCASSLSPGAPYNEQFFGPGTRLTVL.

This clone is a singleton in its sample. This chain joins TRBV7-2 and TRBJ2-7; 14 bases agree with TRBD2. V trimming: 5 bases; J trimming: 0 bases; junction bases outside the gene matches: 6. Germline CDR1 reads SGHTA; CDR2 reads FQGNSA. The CDR3 totals 17 residues. CDR3 sequence reads: CASSRTSGGSSSYEQYF. The CDR3 DNA reads as TGTGCCAGCAGCCGGACTAGCGGGGGGTCGAGCTCCTACGAGCAGTACTTC.

This chain uses TRBV30 with TRBJ1-2; D not resolved. Trimming removed 1 base from V and 13 bases from J, with 19 bases in between. There are 13 residues in the CDR3. Germline V CDR1 and CDR2: GTSNPN, SVGIG (reference sequence). For the CDR3, the DNA is TGTGCCTGGAGTGACTCGTTAGGCTCGGGGTCCACCTTC. Translated, it gives CAWSDSLGSGSTF.

The genes are TRBV5-6 and TRBJ1-5; D is unclear. The CDR3 spans 15 residues. V lost 1 base and J 2 bases, leaving 10 bases between the germline ends. Germline V gene sequence: CDR1 SGHDT, CDR2 YYEEEE. The CDR3 spells CASSLNAWGNQPQHF. The CDR3 nucleotides are TGTGCCAGCAGCTTGAATGCGTGGGGCAATCAGCCCCAGCATTTT.

The chain combines TRBV25-1 with TRBJ2-3; maybe TRBD2 (5 bases). Between the trimmed V and J ends, which lost 4 bases and 2 bases, there was a span of 10 bases. This CDR3 is built from 14 residues. Looked up from germline, CDR1 is MGHDK and CDR2 is SYGVNS. The CDR3 sequence: CASSGPGSTDTQYF. The CDR3 DNA reads as TGTGCCAGCAGTGGCCCGGGGTCCACAGATACGCAGTATTTT.

This clone has more than one count but fewer than ten. The gene calls are TRBV5-1 and TRBJ1-2; TRBD1 is a possible D gene (5 bases). Germline V lookup: CDR1 SGHRS, CDR2 YFSETQ. Trimming took off 1 base at V and 3 bases at J, with 7 bases between the two ends. CDR3 length: 13 amino acids. In nucleotides, the CDR3 is TGCGCCAGCAGCTTGCTAGGGGACTATGGCTACACCTTC. Its translation: CASSLLGDYGYTF.

This clone was detected once. The rearrangement links TRBV5-1 to TRBJ2-3; D ambiguous. V lost 3 bases, J lost 3 bases, and 8 bases lay in between. The CDR3 is 13 amino acids. Per germline, CDR1 SGHRS and CDR2 YFSETQ. CDR3 nucleotide sequence: TGCGCCAGCAGCTGGGGTGGGACAGATACGCAGTATTTT. Translation gives CASSWGGTDTQYF.

This clone has just one count. The chain has TRBV6-5 and TRBJ2-7, with 11 bases identical to TRBD2. Germline V lookup: CDR1 MNHEY, CDR2 SVGAGI. J was trimmed by 4 bases and V by 4 bases; bases with no gene match: 9. CDR3 length: 16 amino acids. CDR3 residues: CASSSRRLAGSYEQYF. DNA of the CDR3: TGTGCCAGCAGTTCAAGAAGACTAGCGGGGAGTTACGAGCAGTACTTC.

V gene TRBV19 combines with J gene TRBJ2-3; D unresolved. There are 14 residues in the CDR3. The germline gives CDR1 LNHDA, CDR2 SQIVND (reference sequence). V was clipped by 5 bases and J by 2 bases, with 11 bases between them. CDR3 nucleotide sequence: TGTGCCAGTAGTCATATACACACCACAGATACGCAGTATTTT. This codes for CASSHIHTTDTQYF. The entire variable domain, with the rest obtained from reference TRBV19 and TRBJ2-3, is as follows: DGGITQSPKYLFRKEGQNVTLSCEQNLNHDAMYWYRQDPGQGLRLIYYSQIVNDFQKGDIAEGYSVSREKKESFPLTVTSAQKNPTAFYLCASSHIHTTDTQYFGPGTRLTVL.

The V gene is TRBV10-3, the J gene TRBJ2-6; the D gene is possibly TRBD1 (6 bases). CDR1 is ENHRY, CDR2 SYGVKD, per germline. The V and J ends lost 0 bases and 4 bases respectively, with 22 bases between them. The CDR3 is 20 residues long. CDR3 loop: CAISESMLPGTGPGANVLTF. The CDR3 coding sequence is TGTGCCATCAGTGAGTCGATGTTACCCGGAACAGGGCCAGGGGCCAACGTCCTGACTTTC.